The 10 T cell receptor beta chains given below trace back to one sample, sequenced in a study of control samples from healthy donors and cancer patients. Assay used: immunoSEQ multiplex PCR; TCRdb lists only in-frame clones, some missing. The sample records about 92,000 clones, about four fifths being singletons. The sequencing sample was made of blood. The receptors come from a woman aged 55-75 years in good health.

The gene calls are TRBV4-1 and TRBJ2-3; TRBD1 might be the D (6 bases). CDR1 is MGHRA and CDR2 is YSYEKL in the germline V gene. Trimming stripped 3 bases from V and 2 bases from J, with 21 bases between. CDR3 length: 18 amino acids. The CDR3 bases are TGCGCCAGCAGCCATCCAGTTGGGATCAGGGGTCCCACAGATACGCAGTATTTT. It yields the protein CASSHPVGIRGPTDTQYF.

The DNA for the CDR3 is TGTGCCAGTAGTTCGGCGGGGTTTAATCAGCCCCAGCATTTT. Amino acid sequence: CASSSAGFNQPQHF. The chain couples TRBV19 to TRBJ1-5, with D hard to call. CDR1 is LNHDA, CDR2 SQIVND, per germline (reference sequence). V was clipped by 5 bases and J by 4 bases, with 12 bases between them. This CDR3 has 14 amino acids.

The rearrangement links TRBV21-1 to TRBJ2-1; the table's D call, TRBD2, was not checked against the DNA. TRBV21-1 is assigned pseudogene status. The CDR3 consists of 20 residues. The CDR3 sequence is CASSIYRGLAGPDNYNEQFF. The CDR3 DNA reads as TGTGCCAGCAGCATCTACAGGGGACTAGCGGGACCCGACAACTACAATGAGCAGTTCTTC.

The chain carries TRBV29-1 and TRBJ2-1, with 12 bases identical to TRBD2. Looked up from germline, CDR1 is SQVTM and CDR2 is ANQGSEA. J gave up 7 bases and V 6 bases, and 13 bases lay outside the gene matches. CDR3 length: 16 residues. The CDR3 reads CSVEARLAGVYNEQFF. The CDR3 bases are TGCAGCGTCGAGGCCCGACTAGCGGGAGTATATAATGAGCAGTTCTTC.

The rearrangement links TRBV30 to TRBJ2-7, with 7 bases identical to TRBD2. The CDR3 runs to 16 residues. Germline assignment: CDR1 GTSNPN and CDR2 SVGIG (reference sequence). Trimming cost V 3 bases and J 3 bases; bases outside gene matches: 14. The CDR3 reads CAWSLRDYPRCYEQYF. The CDR3 bases are TGTGCCTGGAGCCTCAGGGACTACCCCCGATGCTACGAGCAGTACTTC.

The chain combines TRBV6-5 with TRBJ1-1, with no clear D. This CDR3 is built from 15 residues. From germline, CDR1 is MNHEY and CDR2 SVGAGI. Trimming removed 2 bases at V and 5 bases at J, with 15 bases between. The CDR3 region has the DNA TGTGCCAGCAGTTACCCGTTCGAGGGTTGGACTGAAGCTTTCTTT. It translates to CASSYPFEGWTEAFF.

This clone was found many times. V is TRBV5-6 and J is TRBJ1-5, with D possibly matching TRBD1 (5 bases). Germline lookup yields CDR1 SGHDT and CDR2 YYEEEE. V dropped 4 bases and J dropped 1 base, with 15 bases sitting between them. The CDR3 contains 16 residues. The CDR3 nucleotides read TGTGCCAGCAGCCGTCGGGTGGCAGGGAGCAATCAGCCCCAGCATTTT. This sequence encodes CASSRRVAGSNQPQHF.

This chain links TRBV5-4 with TRBJ2-6, with D possibly called TRBD1 or TRBD2 (5 bases each). CDR1 and CDR2 (germline): SGHNT, YYREEE (reference sequence). V lost 2 bases, J lost 0 bases, and 15 bases lay in between. CDR3 length: 18 residues. The CDR3 region is CASSFRDGSFSGANVLTF. As DNA, the CDR3 is TGTGCCAGCAGCTTCCGGGACGGATCCTTCTCTGGGGCCAACGTCCTGACTTTC.

This sequence joins TRBV19 and TRBJ1-1; the D is unclear. The germline CDR1 and CDR2 sequences are LNHDA and SQIVND (reference sequence). The CDR3 has 13 residues. V lost 7 bases and J lost 1, with 10 bases in between. The CDR3 region is CASTPLGNTEAFF. The CDR3 DNA reads as TGTGCCAGTACCCCATTGGGGAACACTGAAGCTTTCTTT.

This clone was seen just once. The chain is built from TRBV28 and TRBJ2-7; 8 bases fit TRBD1. CDR1 and CDR2 from the germline V gene are MDHEN and SYDVKM. With 6 bases clipped from V and 2 bases from J, the junction kept 6 bases outside the gene matches. The CDR3 contains 14 residues. The CDR3 DNA follows: TGTGCCAGCAGCCCACGGACAGGGACCTACGAGCAGTACTTC. Translated: CASSPRTGTYEQYF.